This note documents a single TCR beta chain sequence. Its antigen is unknown. This specimen comes from a study of cytomegalovirus exposure and HLA in healthy donors. Study outcomes and limitations: Exclusion applied to some V segments, including TRBV6-2 and TRBV6-3, as they were indistinguishable.

The CDR3 covers 15 residues. From germline, CDR1 is LNHNV and CDR2 YYDKDF (reference sequence). The V segment lost 3 bases and the J segment 0 bases; nucleotides outside the gene matches: 1. PCR amplification relied on 60 Vbeta primers (plus 13 Jbeta primers). Here immunoSEQ multiplex PCR was the method, and the copy in TCRdb shows in-frame clones only, minus some. Of about 56,000 clones listed, about 80% were seen once; the top ten hold approximately 1.7%. The specimen was PBMCs. The V and J genes are TRBV15 and TRBJ2-1; 8 bases map to TRBD2. The sequence was collected from a man aged 40-49 years in good health and CMV-seronegative. CDR3 residues: CATSSGGASYNEQFF. The DNA of the CDR3 is TGTGCCACCAGCAGCGGGGGGGCCTCCTACAATGAGCAGTTCTTC. Combining the CDR3 with reference TRBV15 and TRBJ2-1 gives the whole variable domain DAMVIQNPRYQVTQFGKPVTLSCSQTLNHNVMYWYQQKSSQAPKLLFHYYDKDFNNEADTPDNFQSRRPNTSFCFLDIRSPGLGDTAMYLCATSSGGASYNEQFFGPGTRLTVL.